A selection of T cell receptor beta chains follows, all from one sample in a study of cytomegalovirus exposure and HLA in healthy donors. Produced via immunoSEQ multiplex PCR; TCRdb's table is partial and in-frame only. The sample holds roughly 140,000 clones, about 75% seen once. The material sequenced was PBMCs. The receptors were sampled from a woman aged 30 to 39 in good health and CMV-seronegative. Each CDR3 is given with its conserved first and last residue. Each record gives: J gene, D gene, V gene, clone size, CDR3 DNA, CDR3 protein. D genes are given only for firm matches. Size values are once, few and many counts, or a class for expanded clones, and some rows have none.

j_gene: TRBJ2-5
d_gene: TRBD1
v_gene: TRBV6-5
abundance: few
CDR3nt: TGTGCCAGCAGTCCAGCCGGACAGGGTCCAGAGACCCAGTACTTC
CDR3aa: CASSPAGQGPETQYF

j_gene: TRBJ1-1
d_gene: .
v_gene: TRBV30
abundance: .
CDR3nt: TGTGCCTGGAGTCCACACCAGAACACTGAAGCTTTCTTT
CDR3aa: CAWSPHQNTEAFF

j_gene: TRBJ2-4
d_gene: .
v_gene: TRBV30
abundance: once
CDR3nt: TGTGCCTGGAGTTCGGGGGATGGCAAAAACATTCAGTACTTC
CDR3aa: CAWSSGDGKNIQYF

j_gene: TRBJ2-7
d_gene: .
v_gene: TRBV10-3
abundance: .
CDR3nt: TGTGCCATCAAGGGGGGGAACCACGAGCAGTACTTC
CDR3aa: CAIKGGNHEQYF

j_gene: TRBJ2-5
d_gene: .
v_gene: TRBV27
abundance: once
CDR3nt: TGTGCCAGCAGTCGTTCCAGCGGACCACCCCAAGAGACCCAGTACTTC
CDR3aa: CASSRSSGPPQETQYF

j_gene: TRBJ1-2
d_gene: .
v_gene: TRBV9
abundance: .
CDR3nt: TGTGCCAGCAGCGTAGCGATAGGGGAGGTCTATGGCTACACCTTC
CDR3aa: CASSVAIGEVYGYTF

j_gene: TRBJ2-2
d_gene: .
v_gene: TRBV18
abundance: .
CDR3nt: TGTGCCAGCTCACCATATCGGACAGCCAGTGAGGGGGAGCTGTTTTTT
CDR3aa: CASSPYRTASEGELFF

j_gene: TRBJ2-5
d_gene: .
v_gene: TRBV28
abundance: few
CDR3nt: TGTGCCAGCAGTTTAGGCTCACGCCAGTACTTC
CDR3aa: CASSLGSRQYF

j_gene: TRBJ2-1
d_gene: TRBD2
v_gene: TRBV28
abundance: once
CDR3nt: TGTGCCAGCAGCCCCCCCGAGCGGGAGGGCCTGTTCTTC
CDR3aa: CASSPPEREGLFF

j_gene: TRBJ2-2
d_gene: TRBD2
v_gene: TRBV19
abundance: .
CDR3nt: TGTGCCAGTAGTATAAGCGGGGGGGCATCCGGGGAGCTGTTTTTT
CDR3aa: CASSISGGASGELFF

j_gene: TRBJ2-7
d_gene: TRBD1
v_gene: TRBV20-1
abundance: .
CDR3nt: TGCAGTGCCGACAGGGTCCACGAGCAGTACTTC
CDR3aa: CSADRVHEQYF

j_gene: TRBJ2-2
d_gene: .
v_gene: TRBV28
abundance: .
CDR3nt: TGTGCCAGCAGTCGATTAGAGACCGGGGAGCTGTTTTTT
CDR3aa: CASSRLETGELFF

j_gene: TRBJ1-2
d_gene: TRBD1
v_gene: TRBV7-2
abundance: .
CDR3nt: TGTGCCAGCAGCTTACAGGGGGCTGGCTACACCTTC
CDR3aa: CASSLQGAGYTF

j_gene: TRBJ1-1
d_gene: TRBD1
v_gene: TRBV29-1
abundance: .
CDR3nt: TGCAGCGTCGTGGGACAGGGAGGTAGGGACACTGAAGCTTTCTTT
CDR3aa: CSVVGQGGRDTEAFF

j_gene: TRBJ2-7
d_gene: TRBD1
v_gene: TRBV5-4
abundance: .
CDR3nt: TGTGCCAGCAGCCGGGGACAGGCCCCTAGGGACGAGCAGTACTTC
CDR3aa: CASSRGQAPRDEQYF

j_gene: TRBJ1-5
d_gene: .
v_gene: TRBV21-1
abundance: .
CDR3nt: TGTGCCACTGGGAAGAAAGGGGTACCTCAGCCCCAGCATTTT
CDR3aa: CATGKKGVPQPQHF

j_gene: TRBJ2-1
d_gene: .
v_gene: TRBV5-5
abundance: few
CDR3nt: TGTGCCAGCAGCTCCCTGGGGCACGAAAACAACAATGAGCAGTTCTTC
CDR3aa: CASSSLGHENNNEQFF

j_gene: TRBJ1-1
d_gene: TRBD1
v_gene: TRBV4-1
abundance: few
CDR3nt: TGCGCCAGCAGCCAAGTAGAGGGGGCCGAGGCTTTCTTT
CDR3aa: CASSQVEGAEAFF

j_gene: TRBJ2-2
d_gene: .
v_gene: TRBV6-1
abundance: .
CDR3nt: TGTGCCAGCAGTGCCCCCCAGGCCTACACCGGGGAGCTGTTTTTT
CDR3aa: CASSAPQAYTGELFF

j_gene: TRBJ2-2
d_gene: .
v_gene: TRBV6-4
abundance: .
CDR3nt: TGTGCCAGCAGTCCACAGCTAACCGGGGAGCTGTTTTTT
CDR3aa: CASSPQLTGELFF

j_gene: TRBJ2-2
d_gene: .
v_gene: TRBV12-5
abundance: once
CDR3nt: TGTGCTAGTGGCCATGACTATAACACCGGGGAGCTGTTTTTT
CDR3aa: CASGHDYNTGELFF

j_gene: TRBJ1-2
d_gene: TRBD1
v_gene: TRBV28
abundance: .
CDR3nt: TGTGCCAGCAGTTTAGGGACAGGGGGCGACTATGGCTACACCTTC
CDR3aa: CASSLGTGGDYGYTF

j_gene: TRBJ1-2
d_gene: TRBD1
v_gene: TRBV4-1
abundance: few
CDR3nt: TGCGCCAGCAGCCAAGTTCCGTACAGGGGGCCACAGGGCTACACCTTC
CDR3aa: CASSQVPYRGPQGYTF

j_gene: TRBJ1-1
d_gene: .
v_gene: TRBV7-8
abundance: few
CDR3nt: TGTGCCAGCACCCCTATTGGGGCCGTTAGGACTTTCTTT
CDR3aa: CASTPIGAVRTFF

j_gene: TRBJ1-6
d_gene: .
v_gene: TRBV6-5
abundance: .
CDR3nt: TGTGCCAGCAAGGGCAGGGTACTATATAATTCACCCCTCCACTTT
CDR3aa: CASKGRVLYNSPLHF

j_gene: TRBJ2-7
d_gene: .
v_gene: TRBV5-6
abundance: .
CDR3nt: TGTGCCAGCAGCTTGGTTTCGGCCTCCTCGGGGGAGCAGTACTTC
CDR3aa: CASSLVSASSGEQYF

j_gene: TRBJ1-6
d_gene: .
v_gene: TRBV28
abundance: .
CDR3nt: TGTGCCAGCAGTCCCCAAAGGACTGGGTCACCCCTCCACTTT
CDR3aa: CASSPQRTGSPLHF

j_gene: TRBJ2-7
d_gene: TRBD2
v_gene: TRBV11-2
abundance: .
CDR3nt: TGTGCCAGCAGCGAAGAGTCGGGCGGGAGCTCCTACGAGCAGTACTTC
CDR3aa: CASSEESGGSSYEQYF

j_gene: TRBJ2-1
d_gene: .
v_gene: TRBV18
abundance: .
CDR3nt: TGTGCCAGCTTTGCCCGACCACAGGGCCATGAGCAGTTCTTC
CDR3aa: CASFARPQGHEQFF

j_gene: TRBJ2-2
d_gene: TRBD2
v_gene: TRBV11-1
abundance: .
CDR3nt: TGTGCCAGCAGCTTTGGGAGGGACGGCACCGGGGAGCTGTTTTTT
CDR3aa: CASSFGRDGTGELFF

j_gene: TRBJ1-2
d_gene: TRBD1
v_gene: TRBV6-1
abundance: .
CDR3nt: TGTGCCAGCAGTGAAGGGGGCCGACAGGGGCGAGGTATTTGGCATGGCTACACCTTC
CDR3aa: CASSEGGRQGRGIWHGYTF

j_gene: TRBJ1-6
d_gene: .
v_gene: TRBV30
abundance: few
CDR3nt: TGTGCCTGGAGTGTAGGTGGGGGGGGGCGGAATTCACCCCTCCACTTT
CDR3aa: CAWSVGGGGRNSPLHF

j_gene: TRBJ2-5
d_gene: TRBD1
v_gene: TRBV9
abundance: .
CDR3nt: TGTGCCAGCAGCGTAGGTGGGACAGGGGGAGAGACCCAGTACTTC
CDR3aa: CASSVGGTGGETQYF

j_gene: TRBJ2-5
d_gene: TRBD1
v_gene: TRBV19
abundance: few
CDR3nt: TGTGCCAGTAGTATTGGACAGGGATCAGAGACCCAGTACTTC
CDR3aa: CASSIGQGSETQYF

j_gene: TRBJ2-1
d_gene: TRBD2
v_gene: TRBV7-2
abundance: .
CDR3nt: TGTGCCAGCAGCATAGTAGCGGGGACTTTGAATGAGCAGTTCTTC
CDR3aa: CASSIVAGTLNEQFF

j_gene: TRBJ1-1
d_gene: .
v_gene: TRBV28
abundance: once
CDR3nt: TGTGCCAGCAGTTTACAGGGGACTGAAGCTTTCTTT
CDR3aa: CASSLQGTEAFF

j_gene: TRBJ1-1
d_gene: .
v_gene: TRBV5-1
abundance: .
CDR3nt: TGCGCCAGCACCCGGATGTCCTTCCAGGGTCCGAGGATGAACACTGAAGCTTTCTTT
CDR3aa: CASTRMSFQGPRMNTEAFF

j_gene: TRBJ1-1
d_gene: TRBD1
v_gene: TRBV5-6
abundance: few
CDR3nt: TGTGCCAGCAGCTCCTGGGAGGCAGGGGGGTACACTGAAGCTTTCTTT
CDR3aa: CASSSWEAGGYTEAFF

j_gene: TRBJ1-3
d_gene: TRBD1
v_gene: TRBV30
abundance: .
CDR3nt: TGTGCCTGGAGTTCAACAGGGGGTGGAAACACCATATATTTT
CDR3aa: CAWSSTGGGNTIYF

j_gene: TRBJ1-5
d_gene: .
v_gene: TRBV6-1
abundance: once
CDR3nt: TGTGCCAGCAGTGAAGGATCGTTCGGGGGGAGTCAGCCCCAGCATTTT
CDR3aa: CASSEGSFGGSQPQHF

j_gene: TRBJ2-2
d_gene: .
v_gene: TRBV7-9
abundance: .
CDR3nt: TGTGCCAGCAGCTTGGGACAAAACACCGGGGAGCTGTTTTTT
CDR3aa: CASSLGQNTGELFF